This entry is about one TCR beta chain. The clone's antigen remains unknown. For every CD8+ T cell subset, under 350,000 cells were flow-sorted straight into RLT lysis buffer, and each subset was sorted in triplicate. To keep memory contaminants out, a stringent definition of naive CD8+ T cells was applied: CD45RO-CCR7+CD27+CD95-. Standard density gradient centrifugation was used to isolate peripheral blood mononuclear cells from buffy coats. A FACSAria III was used to flow-sort naive CD8+ T cells into CXCR3-negative and CXCR3-positive populations. Total RNA was extracted from sorted cells with an RNeasy Mini Kit. This sample is drawn from a study of CXCR3-negative and CXCR3-positive naive CD8 T cells (dated by TCRdb to between 2018 and 2021). With regard to the full study: In total, 120 million to 150 million TRB reads were obtained, which works out to roughly 1.5 +/- 0.3 million reads per library. Data from about 12 donors, pooled across two independent experiments, went into the diversity and physicochemical repertoire analyses. The TRBV-TRBJ cluster analysis covered naive subsets from 5 donors and memory cells from 3 donors.

The CDR3, cysteine through phenylalanine, is 16 amino acids long. DNA is not on record. The germline V gene supplies CDR1 LGHNA and CDR2 YNFKEQ. Sequencing used a NextSeq 550. The Human TCR Profiling Kit (MiLaboratory) was used to make UMI-labeled 5' RACE TRB cDNA libraries. The full amount of extracted RNA was used for cDNA synthesis, and the full amount of resulting cDNA was used for PCR amplification. Libraries were prepared in parallel with an identical number of PCR cycles. The original methods were these. MIGEC and MiXCR extracted about 49,000 +/- 11,000 unique UMI-labeled TRB cDNA molecules per library, requiring at least two reads per UMI. Each library averaged 40,000 +/- 10,000 functional in-frame TRB CDR3 nucleotide clonotypes without stop codons. After each sample was downsampled to 5000 UMI-labeled TRB molecules, VDJtools was used to calculate diversity metrics such as normalized Shannon-Wiener and Chao1. Clonotype-size-weighted physicochemical properties of the central five CDR3 residues (interaction energy, strength, volume and Kidera factor 4) were computed in VDJtools. Following reprocessing of the reads by TCRdb, the data hold one row per CDR3 protein sequence and no DNA is available. In this record, the V and J calls reflect TCRdb's handling and not the investigators' own analysis. The table for this sample lists 65,000 to 85,000 distinct CDR3 sequences. The biggest ten clones account for approximately 1.5% of the sample.

Results the study describes overall, beyond this receptor: Freshly isolated PBMCs were used for most assays because CXCR3 expression partially decreased after cryopreservation. TRB CDR3s from CXCR3-positive naive cells showed higher hydrophobicity (lower Kidera factor 4), lower energy, and higher strength and volume indices than CXCR3-negative naive cells. Because surface CD5, which is linked to self-reactivity in mice, was comparable between the naive subsets, TCR interaction strength was also inferred from the physicochemical properties of TRB CDR3s. TRBV-TRBJ usage was similar between naive CXCR3-negative and CXCR3-positive cells from the same donor, while memory cells showed distinct patterns. Comparably high repertoire diversity was found in both naive subsets, whereas much lower repertoire diversity was found in memory CD8+ T cells.

The sequence is built from TRBV4-2 and TRBJ2-1; checking the TCRdb D call of TRBD1 is not possible without DNA. Source material: naive CXCR3- CD8+ T cells from blood. Read against the paper, the sample's cell subset or site label means: CD45RO-CCR7+CD27+CD95- naive CD8+ T cells lacking CXCR3 (TNR3-). This clonotype was sampled from a human donor in good health. Some clones in this sample may be carry-over from other donors' samples. For the CDR3, the sequence is CASSPHPGSSYNEQFF.